The rows below give T cell receptor beta chains drawn from one sample of a study of cytomegalovirus exposure and HLA in healthy donors. The data were produced by immunoSEQ multiplex PCR, yet TCRdb's version contains in-frame clones alone and is incomplete. The table records 150,000 to 200,000 clones, around 76% of them present only once. Specimen: PBMCs. The receptors come from a woman in her 30s in good health and CMV-seropositive. Each CDR3 is given with its conserved first and last residue. The order of the fields is V gene, D gene, clone size, J gene, CDR3 protein, CDR3 DNA. D genes are given only for firm matches. The size entry is marked missing in some rows and otherwise reads once, few, many or a size class.

V gene: TRBV4-1; D gene: -; clone size: -; J gene: TRBJ1-3; CDR3 protein: CASSQDPPVSGNTIYF; CDR3 DNA: TGCGCCAGCAGCCAAGATCCCCCAGTCTCTGGAAACACCATATATTTT
V gene: TRBV4-3; D gene: TRBD1; clone size: -; J gene: TRBJ2-1; CDR3 protein: CASSQAPPGQGNEQFF; CDR3 DNA: TGCGCCAGCAGCCAAGCACCTCCGGGACAGGGCAATGAGCAGTTCTTC
V gene: TRBV9; D gene: -; clone size: -; J gene: TRBJ2-3; CDR3 protein: CASSVAGDTQYF; CDR3 DNA: TGTGCCAGCAGCGTAGCCGGGGATACGCAGTATTTT
V gene: TRBV28; D gene: TRBD1; clone size: -; J gene: TRBJ1-3; CDR3 protein: CASSPGQGVPGNTIYF; CDR3 DNA: TGTGCCAGCAGCCCAGGACAGGGGGTTCCTGGAAACACCATATATTTT
V gene: TRBV5-1; D gene: TRBD1; clone size: -; J gene: TRBJ2-2; CDR3 protein: CASSPRQGSGELFF; CDR3 DNA: TGCGCCAGCAGCCCCCGACAGGGATCCGGGGAGCTGTTTTTT
V gene: TRBV5-4; D gene: TRBD2; clone size: -; J gene: TRBJ2-3; CDR3 protein: CASSSTSTRTDTQYF; CDR3 DNA: TGTGCCAGCAGCTCGACTAGCACTCGCACAGATACGCAGTATTTT
V gene: TRBV7-6; D gene: -; clone size: -; J gene: TRBJ1-4; CDR3 protein: CASSPREGNEKLFF; CDR3 DNA: TGTGCCAGCAGCCCCCGGGAGGGCAATGAAAAACTGTTTTTT
V gene: TRBV4-3; D gene: TRBD1; clone size: few; J gene: TRBJ1-4; CDR3 protein: CASSRVVTGGGGGEKLFF; CDR3 DNA: TGCGCCAGCAGCCGGGTGGTGACAGGGGGCGGGGGAGGTGAAAAACTGTTTTTT
V gene: TRBV7-3; D gene: -; clone size: -; J gene: TRBJ2-7; CDR3 protein: CASSLNGGEQYF; CDR3 DNA: TGTGCCAGCAGCCTCAACGGGGGCGAGCAGTACTTC
V gene: TRBV4-2; D gene: TRBD2; clone size: few; J gene: TRBJ2-3; CDR3 protein: CASSQGARGGGLGYTQYF; CDR3 DNA: TGTGCCAGCAGCCAAGGCGCCCGAGGCGGGGGGCTTGGGTATACGCAGTATTTT
V gene: TRBV6-5; D gene: -; clone size: -; J gene: TRBJ1-1; CDR3 protein: CASSRGATEAFF; CDR3 DNA: TGTGCCAGCAGTCGCGGGGCCACTGAAGCTTTCTTT
V gene: TRBV7-2; D gene: TRBD1; clone size: -; J gene: TRBJ1-5; CDR3 protein: CASSVRPGGSNQPQHF; CDR3 DNA: TGTGCCAGCAGCGTAAGGCCAGGGGGGAGCAATCAGCCCCAGCATTTT
V gene: TRBV28; D gene: -; clone size: -; J gene: TRBJ2-7; CDR3 protein: CASGDAYEQYF; CDR3 DNA: TGTGCCAGCGGAGATGCCTACGAGCAGTACTTC
V gene: TRBV4-1; D gene: TRBD2; clone size: -; J gene: TRBJ2-7; CDR3 protein: CASSQKLAGSYEQYF; CDR3 DNA: TGCGCCAGCAGCCAAAAACTAGCGGGGTCCTACGAGCAGTACTTC
V gene: TRBV4-3; D gene: -; clone size: -; J gene: TRBJ2-3; CDR3 protein: CASSQDSGAGTDTQYF; CDR3 DNA: TGCGCCAGCAGCCAAGATTCTGGGGCCGGCACAGATACGCAGTATTTT
V gene: TRBV4-1; D gene: TRBD1; clone size: once; J gene: TRBJ2-6; CDR3 protein: CASSPWDSSPSGANVLTF; CDR3 DNA: TGCGCCAGCAGCCCGTGGGACAGTTCACCCTCTGGGGCCAACGTCCTGACTTTC
V gene: TRBV28; D gene: TRBD1; clone size: -; J gene: TRBJ1-1; CDR3 protein: CASSVTGGSNTEAFF; CDR3 DNA: TGTGCCAGCAGTGTGACAGGGGGCTCGAACACTGAAGCTTTCTTT
V gene: TRBV6-6; D gene: TRBD1; clone size: -; J gene: TRBJ2-3; CDR3 protein: CASSSRDRGVDTQYF; CDR3 DNA: TGTGCCAGCAGTTCCCGGGACAGGGGGGTAGATACGCAGTATTTT
V gene: TRBV2; D gene: TRBD1; clone size: -; J gene: TRBJ2-7; CDR3 protein: CASSVLGTGYEQYF; CDR3 DNA: TGTGCCAGCAGTGTCCTCGGGACAGGCTACGAGCAGTACTTC
V gene: TRBV5-6; D gene: TRBD2; clone size: -; J gene: TRBJ2-1; CDR3 protein: CASSPGISGGANNEQFF; CDR3 DNA: TGTGCCAGCAGCCCTGGGATCAGCGGGGGGGCAAACAATGAGCAGTTCTTC
V gene: TRBV10-2; D gene: -; clone size: -; J gene: TRBJ1-5; CDR3 protein: CATHQVPGNQPQHF; CDR3 DNA: TGCGCCACCCACCAGGTGCCAGGCAATCAGCCCCAGCATTTT
V gene: TRBV15; D gene: -; clone size: -; J gene: TRBJ2-7; CDR3 protein: CATSRDAFPGTSYEQYF; CDR3 DNA: TGTGCCACCAGCAGAGATGCGTTCCCGGGAACCTCCTACGAGCAGTACTTC
V gene: TRBV18; D gene: TRBD1; clone size: -; J gene: TRBJ1-6; CDR3 protein: CASSDHPGQGYNSPLHF; CDR3 DNA: TGTGCCAGCTCAGACCATCCGGGACAGGGGTATAATTCACCCCTCCACTTT
V gene: TRBV19; D gene: -; clone size: -; J gene: TRBJ1-6; CDR3 protein: CASTRGKGHSYNSPLHF; CDR3 DNA: TGTGCCAGTACCCGAGGGAAGGGCCACTCCTATAATTCACCCCTCCACTTT
V gene: TRBV9; D gene: -; clone size: -; J gene: TRBJ2-3; CDR3 protein: CASSSTSSTDTQYF; CDR3 DNA: TGTGCCAGCAGCTCAACTAGCAGCACAGATACGCAGTATTTT
V gene: TRBV5-8; D gene: -; clone size: few; J gene: TRBJ2-7; CDR3 protein: CASSQLVGKRNEQYF; CDR3 DNA: TGTGCCAGCAGCCAACTAGTGGGCAAGCGGAACGAGCAGTACTTC
V gene: TRBV7-8; D gene: TRBD1; clone size: -; J gene: TRBJ1-2; CDR3 protein: CASSPLRDRGLWGYTF; CDR3 DNA: TGTGCCAGCAGCCCCCTCCGGGACAGGGGGCTTTGGGGCTACACCTTC
V gene: TRBV6-1; D gene: -; clone size: -; J gene: TRBJ2-3; CDR3 protein: CASSAGESTDTQYF; CDR3 DNA: TGTGCCAGCAGTGCCGGGGAGAGCACAGATACGCAGTATTTT
V gene: TRBV28; D gene: -; clone size: few; J gene: TRBJ1-2; CDR3 protein: CASTPPGEYGYTF; CDR3 DNA: TGTGCCAGCACCCCCCCGGGGGAGTATGGCTACACCTTC
V gene: TRBV11-2; D gene: -; clone size: -; J gene: TRBJ1-2; CDR3 protein: CASSSIQSGGF; CDR3 DNA: TGTGCCAGCAGCTCCATCCAGTCGGGGGGTTTC
V gene: TRBV25-1; D gene: -; clone size: few; J gene: TRBJ1-4; CDR3 protein: CASRPHFATNEKLFF; CDR3 DNA: TGTGCCAGCAGGCCACATTTTGCAACTAATGAAAAACTGTTTTTT
V gene: TRBV5-1; D gene: -; clone size: -; J gene: TRBJ2-7; CDR3 protein: CASSAGDGLFSYEQYF; CDR3 DNA: TGCGCCAGCAGCGCAGGGGACGGCCTGTTCTCCTACGAGCAGTACTTC
V gene: TRBV4-1; D gene: -; clone size: -; J gene: TRBJ1-1; CDR3 protein: CASSTGGATGNTEAFF; CDR3 DNA: TGCGCCAGCAGTACTGGGGGCGCGACTGGGAACACTGAAGCTTTCTTT
V gene: TRBV18; D gene: TRBD1; clone size: -; J gene: TRBJ2-5; CDR3 protein: CASSPGTGGQETQYF; CDR3 DNA: TGTGCCAGCTCACCAGGGACAGGGGGACAAGAGACCCAGTACTTC
V gene: TRBV7-2; D gene: TRBD2; clone size: -; J gene: TRBJ2-5; CDR3 protein: CASSSRTSSRGETQYF; CDR3 DNA: TGTGCCAGCAGCTCGCGGACTAGTAGTAGAGGAGAGACCCAGTACTTC
V gene: TRBV28; D gene: -; clone size: -; J gene: TRBJ2-5; CDR3 protein: CAVTREQETQYF; CDR3 DNA: TGTGCCGTTACCCGGGAGCAAGAGACCCAGTACTTC
V gene: TRBV6-6; D gene: TRBD1; clone size: -; J gene: TRBJ2-7; CDR3 protein: CASSYGRQGVYEQYF; CDR3 DNA: TGTGCCAGCAGTTACGGGAGACAGGGCGTCTACGAGCAGTACTTC
V gene: TRBV9; D gene: TRBD1; clone size: -; J gene: TRBJ1-2; CDR3 protein: CASSVGDRGLRGNYGYTF; CDR3 DNA: TGTGCCAGCAGCGTGGGGGACAGGGGCCTAAGGGGAAACTATGGCTACACCTTC
V gene: TRBV28; D gene: -; clone size: -; J gene: TRBJ2-3; CDR3 protein: CASMGRSTDTQYF; CDR3 DNA: TGTGCCAGCATGGGGAGGAGCACAGATACGCAGTATTTT
V gene: TRBV7-9; D gene: TRBD1; clone size: -; J gene: TRBJ2-1; CDR3 protein: CASSSDRGGNEQFF; CDR3 DNA: TGTGCCAGCAGCTCGGACAGGGGAGGCAATGAGCAGTTCTTC
V gene: TRBV4-2; D gene: -; clone size: -; J gene: TRBJ1-2; CDR3 protein: CASSRDTAAYGYTF; CDR3 DNA: TGTGCCAGCAGCCGGGACACCGCTGCCTATGGCTACACCTTC
V gene: TRBV5-8; D gene: TRBD2; clone size: -; J gene: TRBJ2-7; CDR3 protein: CASSEGLAGVYEQYF; CDR3 DNA: TGTGCCAGCAGCGAGGGACTAGCGGGGGTCTACGAGCAGTACTTC
V gene: TRBV9; D gene: -; clone size: -; J gene: TRBJ1-5; CDR3 protein: CASSVTGNQPQHF; CDR3 DNA: TGTGCCAGCAGCGTTACAGGGAACCAGCCCCAGCATTTT
V gene: TRBV7-2; D gene: TRBD1; clone size: -; J gene: TRBJ1-1; CDR3 protein: CASSLATGEAFF; CDR3 DNA: TGTGCCAGCAGCTTAGCGACAGGGGAAGCTTTCTTT
V gene: TRBV11-2; D gene: -; clone size: -; J gene: TRBJ2-4; CDR3 protein: CASSPNHGGAKNIQYF; CDR3 DNA: TGTGCCAGCAGCCCCAATCATGGAGGAGCCAAAAACATTCAGTACTTC
V gene: TRBV7-2; D gene: TRBD1; clone size: -; J gene: TRBJ1-2; CDR3 protein: CASSLGTGNYGYTF; CDR3 DNA: TGTGCCAGCAGCTTAGGGACAGGGAACTATGGCTACACCTTC